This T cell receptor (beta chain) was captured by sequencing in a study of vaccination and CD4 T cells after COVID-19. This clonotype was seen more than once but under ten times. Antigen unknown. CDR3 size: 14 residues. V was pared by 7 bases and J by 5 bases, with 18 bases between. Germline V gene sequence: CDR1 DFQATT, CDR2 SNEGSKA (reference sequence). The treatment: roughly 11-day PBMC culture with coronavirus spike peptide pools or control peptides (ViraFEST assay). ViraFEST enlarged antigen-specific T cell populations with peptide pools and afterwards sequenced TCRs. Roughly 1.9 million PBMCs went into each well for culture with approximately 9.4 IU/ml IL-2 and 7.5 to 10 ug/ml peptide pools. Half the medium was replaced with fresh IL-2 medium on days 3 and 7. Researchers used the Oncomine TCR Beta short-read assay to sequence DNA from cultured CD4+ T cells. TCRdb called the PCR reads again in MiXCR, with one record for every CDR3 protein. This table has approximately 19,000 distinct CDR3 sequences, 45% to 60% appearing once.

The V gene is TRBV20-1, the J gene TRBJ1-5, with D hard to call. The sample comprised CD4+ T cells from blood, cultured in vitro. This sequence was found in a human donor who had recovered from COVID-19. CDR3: CSVGEGQGYQPQHF. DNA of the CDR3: TGCAGTGTCGGGGAGGGTCAAGGCTATCAGCCCCAGCATTTT.